This TCR beta chain originates from a study of blood T cell repertoires in COVID-19. In the original workflow: Quantification of nucleated cells was approximated via reference gene primer amplification. Profiling relied on immunoSEQ multiplex PCR, and the TCRdb table lists in-frame clones only, not all of them. Clone size and the V and J calls come from that table; the DNA yielded D and trimming. The sample contains around 270,000 clones, 88% of which appear only once. This clone was observed a few times. CDR1 is SGDLS and CDR2 is YYNGEE in the germline V gene. Trimming shortened V by 2 bases and J by 4 bases, and 13 bases separated the two germline ends. The CDR3 runs 15 residues.

Sequenced input: PBMCs or T cells enriched from blood (not recorded which). This chain connects TRBV9 to TRBJ2-1; D perhaps matches TRBD1 (6 bases). This sequence originates from a woman between 35 and 50 years old who had been exposed to COVID-19. CDR3 bases: TGTGCCAGCAGCGTTGGGGACACCGCATACAATGAGCAGTTCTTC. It is translated as CASSVGDTAYNEQFF.